This TCR beta chain was sequenced for a study of blood T cell repertoires in COVID-19. The overall study: Whether acute or convalescent, the COVID-19 samples came from the United States, Italy and Spain. Sample material is recorded as cDNA or gDNA derived from T cells, B-cell-depleted T cells, or PBMCs.

The germline V gene has CDR1 KGHDR and CDR2 SFDVKD. CDR3 length: 14 amino acids. V was pared by 7 bases and J by 2 bases, with 12 bases between. Per the study methods: By means of reference gene primer amplification, nucleated cell counts were estimated. TCRdb's copy holds only in-frame clones and misses some; the assay was immunoSEQ multiplex PCR. That table furnishes V, J and clone size, whereas the DNA furnished D and trimming. The data show 150,000 or so clones, around 81% seen once. This rearrangement joins TRBV24-1 to TRBJ2-3; D perhaps matches TRBD2 (5 bases). This TCR derives from a man between 60 and 70 years old with active or convalescent COVID-19. The specimen was peripheral blood. The CDR3, as DNA: TGTGCCACCAGCGCCTTGACTAACACAGATACGCAGTATTTT. Translation: CATSALTNTDTQYF.